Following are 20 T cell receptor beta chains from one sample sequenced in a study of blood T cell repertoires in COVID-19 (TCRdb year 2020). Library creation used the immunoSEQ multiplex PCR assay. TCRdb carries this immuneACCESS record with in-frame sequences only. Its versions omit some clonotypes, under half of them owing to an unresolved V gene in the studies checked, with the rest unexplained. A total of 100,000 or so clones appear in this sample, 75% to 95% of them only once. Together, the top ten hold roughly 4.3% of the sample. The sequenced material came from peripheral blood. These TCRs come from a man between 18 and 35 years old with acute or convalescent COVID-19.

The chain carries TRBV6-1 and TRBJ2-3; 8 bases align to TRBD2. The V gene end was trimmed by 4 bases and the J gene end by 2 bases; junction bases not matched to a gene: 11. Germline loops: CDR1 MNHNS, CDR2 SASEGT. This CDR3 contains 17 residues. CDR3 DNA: TGTGCCAGCAGTGGGCTAGGAGGGCGGGGGGCCACAGATACGCAGTATTTT. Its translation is CASSGLGGRGATDTQYF.

CDR3 nucleotide sequence: TGCGCCAGCAGCCGAAGGGGATTTTACCAAGAGACCCAGTACTTC. Its translation is CASSRRGFYQETQYF. The V gene is TRBV5-1, the J gene TRBJ2-5; D is possibly TRBD1 (5 bases). CDR3 length: 15 residues. Trimming shortened V by 4 bases and J by 0 bases, and 13 bases separated the two germline ends. In germline, CDR1 is SGHRS, CDR2 YFSETQ.

CDR3 residues: CASSWGQEEKLFF. Written as DNA, the CDR3 is TGCGCCAGCAGCTGGGGACAGGAGGAAAAACTGTTTTTT. The chain has TRBV5-1 and TRBJ1-4; 8 bases align to TRBD1. The germline V gene has CDR1 SGHRS and CDR2 YFSETQ. With V trimmed by 3 bases and J by 8 bases, 3 bases remained unmatched. This CDR3 spans 13 amino acids.

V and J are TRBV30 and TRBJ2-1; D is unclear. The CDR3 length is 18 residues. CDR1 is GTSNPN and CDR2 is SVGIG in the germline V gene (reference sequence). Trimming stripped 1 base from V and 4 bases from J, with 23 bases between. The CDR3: CAWSAPGSVNRLYNEQFF. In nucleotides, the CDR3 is TGTGCCTGGAGTGCTCCGGGTTCGGTAAACCGTCTATACAATGAGCAGTTCTTC.

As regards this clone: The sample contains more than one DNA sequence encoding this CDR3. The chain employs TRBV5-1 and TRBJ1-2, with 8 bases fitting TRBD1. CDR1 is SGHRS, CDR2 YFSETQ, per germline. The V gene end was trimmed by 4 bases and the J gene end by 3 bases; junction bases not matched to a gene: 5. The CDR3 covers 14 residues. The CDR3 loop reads CASSSGQGDYGYTF. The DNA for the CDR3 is TGCGCCAGCAGCAGCGGACAGGGCGACTATGGCTACACCTTC.

Written as DNA, the CDR3 is TGTGCCAGCAGCTTAGCACACATCTCCGAGCAGTACTTC. Protein: CASSLAHISEQYF. The chain is built from TRBV11-2 and TRBJ2-7; no clear D. With 1 base removed from V and 6 bases from J, the gap between germline ends came to 10 bases. This CDR3 is 13 amino acids long. Per the germline V gene, CDR1 is SGHAT and CDR2 is FQNNGV.

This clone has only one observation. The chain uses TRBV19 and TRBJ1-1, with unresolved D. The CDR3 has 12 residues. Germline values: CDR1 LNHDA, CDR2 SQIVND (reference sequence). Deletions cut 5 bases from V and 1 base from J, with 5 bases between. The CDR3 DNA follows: TGTGCCAGTAGTCCAAAGAACACTGAAGCTTTCTTT. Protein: CASSPKNTEAFF.

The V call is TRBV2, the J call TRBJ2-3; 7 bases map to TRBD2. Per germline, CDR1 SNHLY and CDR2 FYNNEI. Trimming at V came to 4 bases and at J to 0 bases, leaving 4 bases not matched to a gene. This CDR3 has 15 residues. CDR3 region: CASSVRRESTDTQYF. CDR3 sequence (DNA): TGTGCCAGCAGTGTTAGGCGGGAGAGCACAGATACGCAGTATTTT.

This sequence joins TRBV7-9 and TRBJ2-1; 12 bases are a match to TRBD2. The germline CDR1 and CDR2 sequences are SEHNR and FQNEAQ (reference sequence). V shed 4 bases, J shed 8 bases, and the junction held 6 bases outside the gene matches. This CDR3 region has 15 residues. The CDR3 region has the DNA TGTGCCAGCAGCTGTCTAGCGGGAGGGCCGCATGAGCAGTTCTTC. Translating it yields CASSCLAGGPHEQFF.

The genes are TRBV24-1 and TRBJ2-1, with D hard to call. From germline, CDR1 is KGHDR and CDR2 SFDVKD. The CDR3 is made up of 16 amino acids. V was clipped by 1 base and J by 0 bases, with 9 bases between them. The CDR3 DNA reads TGTGCCACCAGTGATTTTAGACTGAGCTCCTACAATGAGCAGTTCTTC. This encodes CATSDFRLSSYNEQFF.

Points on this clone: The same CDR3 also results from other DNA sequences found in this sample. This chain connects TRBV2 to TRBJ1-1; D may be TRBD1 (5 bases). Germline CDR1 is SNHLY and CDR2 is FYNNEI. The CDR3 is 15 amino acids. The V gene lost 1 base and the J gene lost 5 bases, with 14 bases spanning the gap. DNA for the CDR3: TGTGCCAGCAGTGAAGGGGCCCCGGGGGGGACTGAAGCTTTCTTT. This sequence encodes CASSEGAPGGTEAFF.

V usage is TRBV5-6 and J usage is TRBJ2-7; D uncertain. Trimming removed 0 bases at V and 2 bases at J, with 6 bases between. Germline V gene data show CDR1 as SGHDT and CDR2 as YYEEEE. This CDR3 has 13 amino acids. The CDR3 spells CASSLDRAYEQYF. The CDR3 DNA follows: TGTGCCAGCAGCTTGGACAGAGCCTACGAGCAGTACTTC. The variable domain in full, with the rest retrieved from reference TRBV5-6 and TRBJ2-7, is DAGVTQSPTHLIKTRGQQVTLRCSPKSGHDTVSWYQQALGQGPQFIFQYYEEEERQRGNFPDRFSGHQFPNYSSELNVNALLLGDSALYLCASSLDRAYEQYFGPGTRLTVT.

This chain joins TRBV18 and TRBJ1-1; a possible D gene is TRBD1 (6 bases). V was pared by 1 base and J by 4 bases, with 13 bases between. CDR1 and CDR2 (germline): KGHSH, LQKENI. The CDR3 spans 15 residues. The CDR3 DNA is TGTGCCAGCTCACCACAAGGGGGGGGCGGCACTGAAGCTTTCTTT. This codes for CASSPQGGGGTEAFF.

DNA for the CDR3: TGTGCCAGCACCGCAGCAGGGGGCTGGAGTGGCTACACCTTC. Its translation: CASTAAGGWSGYTF. The rearrangement links TRBV3-1 (or the pseudogene TRBV3-2) to TRBJ1-2; 8 bases are shared with TRBD1. The CDR3 covers 14 residues. CDR1 is LGHDT, CDR2 YNNKEL, per germline (reference sequence). V lost 7 bases and J lost 7; bases outside the gene matches: 11.

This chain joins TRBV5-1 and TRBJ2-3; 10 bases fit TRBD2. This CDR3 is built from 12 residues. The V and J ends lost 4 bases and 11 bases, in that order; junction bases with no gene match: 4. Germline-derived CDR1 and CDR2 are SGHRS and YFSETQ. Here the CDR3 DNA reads TGCGCCAGCAGCGAAGCGGGGGGGAGGCAGTATTTT. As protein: CASSEAGGRQYF.

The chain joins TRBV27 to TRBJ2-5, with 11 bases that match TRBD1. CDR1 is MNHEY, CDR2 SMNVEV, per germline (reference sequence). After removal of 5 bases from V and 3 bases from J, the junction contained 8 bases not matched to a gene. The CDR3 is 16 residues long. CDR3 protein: CASSLPRDRGKETQYF. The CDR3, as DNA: TGTGCCAGCAGTCTACCTCGGGACAGGGGGAAAGAGACCCAGTACTTC.

In DNA, the CDR3 is TGTGCCAGCAGCGCCCGTCGGGAGCGGGTGGGCACAGATACGCAGTATTTT. It is translated as CASSARRERVGTDTQYF. The chain employs TRBV9 and TRBJ2-3; possible D gene TRBD2, 6 bases. The CDR3 is made up of 17 amino acids. The V end was cut by 3 bases, the J end by 1 base, with 18 bases between. Per the germline V gene, CDR1 is SGDLS and CDR2 is YYNGEE. Full variable domain (rest looked up from reference TRBV9 and TRBJ2-3): DSGVTQTPKHLITATGQRVTLRCSPRSGDLSVYWYQQSLDQGLQFLIQYYNGEERAKGNILERFSAQQFPDLHSELNLSSLELGDSALYFCASSARRERVGTDTQYFGPGTRLTVL.

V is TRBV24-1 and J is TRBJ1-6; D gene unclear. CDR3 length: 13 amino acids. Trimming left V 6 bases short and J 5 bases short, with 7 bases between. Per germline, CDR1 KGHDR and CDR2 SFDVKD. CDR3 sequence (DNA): TGTGCCACCAGTTCGGGTGATAATTCACCCCTCCACTTT. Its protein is CATSSGDNSPLHF.

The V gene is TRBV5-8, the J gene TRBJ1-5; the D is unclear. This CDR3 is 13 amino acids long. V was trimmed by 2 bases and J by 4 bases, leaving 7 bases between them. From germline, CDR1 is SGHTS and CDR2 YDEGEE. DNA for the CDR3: TGTGCCAGCAGCTTCTTAATTAATCAGCCCCAGCATTTT. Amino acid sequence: CASSFLINQPQHF.

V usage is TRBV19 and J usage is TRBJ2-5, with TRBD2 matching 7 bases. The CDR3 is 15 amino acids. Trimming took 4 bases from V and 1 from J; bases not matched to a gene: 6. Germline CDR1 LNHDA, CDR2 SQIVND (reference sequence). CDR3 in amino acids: CASSSRGVSQETQYF. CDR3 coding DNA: TGTGCCAGTAGTAGCCGGGGGGTCAGCCAAGAGACCCAGTACTTC.